Listed below are T cell receptor beta chains from one sample, sequenced in a study of blood T cell repertoires in COVID-19. TCRdb keeps only in-frame clones here, not all; method: immunoSEQ multiplex PCR. This table holds about 310,000 clones, around 87% found once. The specimen sequenced was peripheral blood. The receptor source for this set is a man between 50 and 59 years old with active or convalescent COVID-19. Both conserved end residues are trimmed from each CDR3. Fields, in order: V gene, J gene, clone size, CDR3 protein. Clone size, where shown, is once, few, many, or a class for clones that have expanded.

V gene: TRBV5-5
J gene: TRBJ1-5
clone size: once
CDR3 protein: ASSLFQGYQPQH

V gene: TRBV28
J gene: TRBJ1-2
clone size: -
CDR3 protein: ASRETGQALYGYT

V gene: TRBV15
J gene: TRBJ2-1
clone size: -
CDR3 protein: ATSRGGTLGPGNEQF

V gene: TRBV7-2
J gene: TRBJ2-5
clone size: -
CDR3 protein: ASSPAASDGETQY

V gene: TRBV6-2/TRBV6-3
J gene: TRBJ2-2
clone size: once
CDR3 protein: ASSYPRGGGELF

V gene: TRBV24-1
J gene: TRBJ2-3
clone size: -
CDR3 protein: ATSDTRQGRVDTQY

V gene: TRBV20-1
J gene: TRBJ1-2
clone size: -
CDR3 protein: SASLTGGRAVGYT

V gene: TRBV4-3
J gene: TRBJ2-1
clone size: -
CDR3 protein: ASSQHRDRGSAHYNEQF

V gene: TRBV5-1
J gene: TRBJ1-1
clone size: -
CDR3 protein: ASSLLTGSNTEAF

V gene: TRBV7-2
J gene: TRBJ2-5
clone size: -
CDR3 protein: ASSFPGSQETQY

V gene: TRBV2
J gene: TRBJ1-5
clone size: -
CDR3 protein: ASSGTGGNQPQH

V gene: TRBV7-2
J gene: TRBJ1-1
clone size: -
CDR3 protein: ASSLPGQGSVDTEAF

V gene: TRBV3-1/TRBV3-2
J gene: TRBJ2-4
clone size: -
CDR3 protein: ASSQEPPLAGGLIIDLAKNIQY

V gene: TRBV6-5
J gene: TRBJ2-5
clone size: -
CDR3 protein: ASSYSTGFMGETQY

V gene: TRBV14
J gene: TRBJ2-1
clone size: -
CDR3 protein: ASSQDGPTEF

V gene: TRBV6-5
J gene: TRBJ2-7
clone size: -
CDR3 protein: ASSLRGGEQY

V gene: TRBV10-3
J gene: TRBJ1-6
clone size: -
CDR3 protein: AISQGPSSYNSPLH

V gene: TRBV27
J gene: TRBJ2-5
clone size: -
CDR3 protein: ASSHTRLAGEETQY

V gene: TRBV10-3
J gene: TRBJ2-3
clone size: -
CDR3 protein: AISSPGQPNTQY

V gene: TRBV28
J gene: TRBJ1-3
clone size: -
CDR3 protein: ASSYPGGASGNTIY

V gene: TRBV27
J gene: TRBJ1-6
clone size: -
CDR3 protein: ASSRTPQGMFDSPLH

V gene: TRBV29-1
J gene: TRBJ2-5
clone size: -
CDR3 protein: SVAGGQLPQETQY